The 25 T cell receptor beta chains reported below all come from one sample, sequenced in a study of cytomegalovirus exposure and HLA in healthy donors. The PCR made use of 60 Vbeta and 13 Jbeta primers. The protocol was immunoSEQ multiplex PCR, while the TCRdb copy is restricted to in-frame clones and leaves out a portion. The sample includes about 200,000 clones, roughly 84% of them seen just once. The sample consisted of PBMCs. The receptors stem from a girl aged 5-17 years in good health and CMV-seronegative.

J is TRBJ1-1 and V is TRBV6-1, with TRBD1 identical over 12 bases. The CDR3 covers 15 residues. Germline V gene sequence: CDR1 MNHNS, CDR2 SASEGT. With V trimmed by 10 bases and J by 0 bases, 6 bases remained unmatched. In nucleotides, the CDR3 is TGTGCCACCGGGACAGGGGGCTTCATGAACACTGAAGCTTTCTTT. This encodes CATGTGGFMNTEAFF.

This clone occurred once. The gene calls are TRBV4-1 and TRBJ1-3, with no clear D. The CDR3 runs 17 residues. Germline CDR1 and CDR2: MGHRA and YSYEKL. The V gene lost 0 bases and the J gene lost 6 bases, with 18 bases spanning the gap. CDR3 protein: CASSQDRVGPSENTIYF. CDR3 DNA: TGCGCCAGCAGCCAAGATCGTGTTGGGCCGTCCGAAAACACCATATATTTT.

V gene TRBV5-5 combines with J gene TRBJ2-2; 7 bases fit TRBD1. CDR1 SGHKS and CDR2 YYEKEE come from the germline V gene (reference sequence). The CDR3 has 16 amino acids. V shed 2 bases and J 6 bases; nucleotides not matched to a gene: 10. The CDR3 here is CASSFHDRVPPGELFF. The CDR3 DNA follows: TGTGCCAGCAGCTTCCACGACAGGGTTCCTCCCGGGGAGCTGTTTTTT.

The gene calls are TRBV4-3 and TRBJ1-2, with D tentatively TRBD1 (6 bases). Per the germline V gene, CDR1 is LGHNA and CDR2 is YSLEER. This CDR3 region has 18 residues. V was shortened by 2 bases and J by 2 bases, with 21 bases between the two germline ends. The CDR3 loop is CASSQYDGGRTLNYGYTF. In nucleotides, the CDR3 is TGCGCCAGCAGCCAATATGACGGGGGGCGGACGTTAAACTATGGCTACACCTTC.

The chain combines TRBV29-1 with TRBJ2-5, with TRBD2 matching 8 bases. J lost 2 bases, V lost 4 bases, and 0 bases had no gene match. The CDR3 runs to 12 residues. Germline assignment: CDR1 SQVTM and CDR2 ANQGSEA. CDR3 sequence (DNA): TGCAGCGTTGCTAGCGGGCAAGAGACCCAGTACTTC. Its translation: CSVASGQETQYF.

The chain combines TRBV6-1 with TRBJ2-1, with D unresolved. V dropped 7 bases and J dropped 4 bases, with 17 bases sitting between them. The CDR3 is 15 amino acids. Per germline, CDR1 MNHNS and CDR2 SASEGT. CDR3 sequence (DNA): TGTGCCAGCAAACGTCCTGACTCCCCATACAATGAGCAGTTCTTC. Its translation is CASKRPDSPYNEQFF.

The gene calls are TRBV19 and TRBJ1-3; D is unclear. The CDR3 is 14 amino acids. V was clipped by 5 bases and J by 4 bases, with 12 bases between them. Looked up from germline, CDR1 is LNHDA and CDR2 is SQIVND (reference sequence). The DNA for the CDR3 is TGTGCCAGTAGTCTCGTCTTTCCCGGAAACACCATATATTTT. Its translation is CASSLVFPGNTIYF.

The V gene is TRBV19, the J gene TRBJ1-1; D gene unclear. This CDR3 spans 15 amino acids. The V gene lost 3 bases and the J gene lost 0 bases, with 11 bases spanning the gap. The germline V gene has CDR1 LNHDA and CDR2 SQIVND (reference sequence). The CDR3 sequence: CASSIQITMNTEAFF. The CDR3 DNA is TGTGCCAGTAGTATTCAGATTACAATGAACACTGAAGCTTTCTTT.

The chain combines TRBV27 with TRBJ1-1; D might be TRBD1 (5 bases). V lost 5 bases to trimming and J lost 4 bases, with 14 bases between them. Germline V lookup: CDR1 MNHEY, CDR2 SMNVEV (reference sequence). This CDR3 comprises 14 residues. CDR3 sequence (DNA): TGTGCCAGCAGTCCCCTCCCGGGGGTCACTGAAGCTTTCTTT. Protein product: CASSPLPGVTEAFF.

J is TRBJ2-2 and V is TRBV30, with D possibly TRBD1 on 6 matching bases. The germline V and J ends were trimmed by 2 bases and 5 bases, with 6 bases remaining between them. Germline CDR1 and CDR2: GTSNPN and SVGIG (reference sequence). CDR3 length equals 12 residues. This CDR3 reads CAWSRGTGELFF. DNA of the CDR3: TGTGCCTGGAGTAGGGGGACCGGGGAGCTGTTTTTT.

As regards this clone: A junction end diverges from the germline sequence, so it may reflect a read error. The chain couples TRBV4-3 to TRBJ1-1, with 8 bases lining up with TRBD1. The CDR3 totals 15 residues. Per the germline V gene, CDR1 is LGHNA and CDR2 is YSLEER. The CDR3 reads CASSRLNRGNSEAFF. The CDR3 DNA is TGCGCCAGCAGCCGCCTAAACAGGGGGAACTCTGAAGCTTTCTTT.

The J gene is TRBJ1-2, the V gene TRBV28; TRBD1 aligns across 9 bases. Germline V gene lookup returns CDR1 MDHEN and CDR2 SYDVKM. Unmatched junction bases numbered 8, after V lost 10 bases and J lost 8 bases. The CDR3 extends over 12 amino acids. The CDR3 coding sequence is TGTGCCACCGTACAGGGGGCTAAGGGCTACACCTTC. Amino acids: CATVQGAKGYTF.

The chain has TRBV19 and TRBJ2-1; 12 nucleotides line up with TRBD1. Germline-derived CDR1 and CDR2 are LNHDA and SQIVND (reference sequence). The J segment lost 8 bases and the V segment lost 11 bases, leaving 1 base of the junction unmatched. This CDR3 has 11 residues. The CDR3, as DNA: TGTGCCGGGACAGGGGGCCATGAGCAGTTCTTC. It is translated as CAGTGGHEQFF.

The rearrangement uses TRBV13 and TRBJ2-2, with D perhaps TRBD2 (6 bases). Germline values: CDR1 PRHDT, CDR2 FYEKMQ (reference sequence). With 1 base removed from V and 4 bases from J, the gap between germline ends came to 10 bases. This CDR3 is built from 15 residues. CDR3 DNA: TGTGCCAGCAGCTTAGTCGGGAGCACCACCGGGGAGCTGTTTTTT. Encoded protein: CASSLVGSTTGELFF.

This clone was recorded a few times. The gene calls are TRBV6-5 and TRBJ1-1; D gene ambiguous. CDR1 and CDR2 from the germline V gene are MNHEY and SVGAGI. Trimming took 6 bases from V and 0 from J, leaving 11 bases between them. The CDR3 loop spans 14 amino acids. CDR3 DNA: TGTGCCAGCAGGCCGCATGCGGTGAACACTGAAGCTTTCTTT. This gives the protein CASRPHAVNTEAFF.

The V gene is TRBV19, the J gene TRBJ2-7; 9 bases match TRBD1. Per germline, CDR1 LNHDA and CDR2 SQIVND (reference sequence). CDR3 length: 15 amino acids. The V and J ends lost 4 bases and 4 bases, in that order; junction bases with no gene match: 8. This CDR3 reads CASSKPPGQGYEQYF. Here the CDR3 DNA reads TGTGCCAGTAGTAAACCCCCGGGACAGGGATACGAGCAGTACTTC.

The V and J genes are TRBV29-1 and TRBJ1-2, with unresolved D. The V gene's germline CDR1 is SQVTM and CDR2 ANQGSEA. The V end was cut by 4 bases, the J end by 6 bases, with 12 bases between. The CDR3 runs to 12 residues. The CDR3 DNA sequence: TGCAGCGTTGGAACGGGTTCGCATGGCTACACCTTC. Translating it yields CSVGTGSHGYTF.

The V gene is TRBV6-5, the J gene TRBJ2-3; 8 bases are a match to TRBD2. Germline V gene data show CDR1 as MNHEY and CDR2 as SVGAGI. J was trimmed by 2 bases and V by 2 bases; bases with no gene match: 3. CDR3 length: 15 residues. CDR3 residues: CASSYQRGTTDTQYF. As DNA, the CDR3 is TGTGCCAGCAGTTACCAGCGGGGGACCACAGATACGCAGTATTTT.

The V gene is TRBV20-1, the J gene TRBJ1-3; D is uncertain. CDR1 is DFQATT, CDR2 SNEGSKA, per germline (reference sequence). V lost 3 bases to trimming and J lost 11 bases, with 11 bases between them. The CDR3 has 11 residues. CDR3 DNA: TGCAGTGCTAGGAAGGGAGACGCCATATATTTT. Translation: CSARKGDAIYF.

The chain links TRBV27 to TRBJ1-1; TRBD1 matches at 7 bases. Per the germline V gene, CDR1 is MNHEY and CDR2 is SMNVEV (reference sequence). CDR3 length: 16 residues. V gave up 6 bases and J gave up 3 bases; unmatched junction bases: 13. The CDR3 is CASRLGQAYYDTEAFF. The CDR3 region has the DNA TGTGCCAGCAGACTCGGACAGGCGTATTACGACACTGAAGCTTTCTTT.

This chain's CDR3 is CASSSGSGLGNQPQHF. The CDR3, as DNA: TGTGCCAGCAGCTCCGGGTCGGGTTTAGGTAATCAGCCCCAGCATTTT. J is TRBJ1-5 and V is TRBV7-2; no clear D. There are 16 residues in the CDR3. Trimming cost V 4 bases and J 4 bases, with 17 bases left between them. Germline V lookup: CDR1 SGHTA, CDR2 FQGNSA.

The rearrangement links TRBV5-6 to TRBJ2-7; TRBD1 matches at 8 bases. CDR1 SGHDT and CDR2 YYEEEE come from the germline V gene. V was pared by 4 bases and J by 0 bases, with 6 bases of the junction left unmatched. The CDR3 totals 15 residues. The CDR3 DNA sequence: TGTGCCAGCAGCCTACCCGGGACAGGCTCCTACGAGCAGTACTTC. Translation: CASSLPGTGSYEQYF.

In this sample, this clone turned up a few times. In nucleotides, the CDR3 is TGTGCCAGTGGCGGGACAGCTACGAACACCGGGGAGCTGTTTTTT. It is translated as CASGGTATNTGELFF. The chain joins TRBV19 to TRBJ2-2; a weak D match, TRBD1 (7 bases). The ends were cut back, 8 bases at V and 0 bases at J, with 13 bases in the middle. Germline V gene data show CDR1 as LNHDA and CDR2 as SQIVND (reference sequence). This CDR3 contains 15 residues.

This clone was seen just once. This chain uses TRBV5-1 with TRBJ1-4, with D uncertain. The CDR3 is 14 amino acids. V was shortened by 4 bases and J by 8 bases, with 15 bases between the two germline ends. The germline gives CDR1 SGHRS, CDR2 YFSETQ. The CDR3 DNA reads as TGCGCCAGCAGCGAAAACTTTCGAGGGGAAAAACTGTTTTTT. It codes for CASSENFRGEKLFF.

The rearrangement uses TRBV6-5 and TRBJ1-5; TRBD1 agrees at 10 bases. Germline assignment: CDR1 MNHEY and CDR2 SVGAGI. This CDR3 is built from 16 residues. The ends lost 4 bases at V and 7 bases at J; junction bases unmatched: 10. The CDR3 is CASSWRGQGVRQPQHF. DNA of the CDR3: TGTGCCAGCAGTTGGCGTGGACAGGGGGTGAGACAGCCCCAGCATTTT.